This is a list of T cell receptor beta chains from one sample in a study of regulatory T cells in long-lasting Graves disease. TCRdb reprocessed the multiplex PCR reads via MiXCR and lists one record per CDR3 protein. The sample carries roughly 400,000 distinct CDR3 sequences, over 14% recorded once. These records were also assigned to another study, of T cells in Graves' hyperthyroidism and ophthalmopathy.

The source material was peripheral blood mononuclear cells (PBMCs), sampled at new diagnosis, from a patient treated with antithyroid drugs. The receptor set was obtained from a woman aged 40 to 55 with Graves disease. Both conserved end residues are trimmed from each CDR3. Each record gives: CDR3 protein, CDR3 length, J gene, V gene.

CDR3aa: ASIGLGNEQF
len: 10
j_gene: TRBJ2-1
v_gene: TRBV5-6

CDR3aa: ATSDPKATPPHGYT
len: 14
j_gene: TRBJ1-2
v_gene: TRBV24-1

CDR3aa: ATSREGHQSSYNEQF
len: 15
j_gene: TRBJ2-1
v_gene: TRBV15

CDR3aa: ASSLYTGQGAKNIQY
len: 15
j_gene: TRBJ2-4
v_gene: TRBV28

CDR3aa: ASSLTSGRNTGELF
len: 14
j_gene: TRBJ2-2
v_gene: TRBV7-3

CDR3aa: ASTLVAGEGEQY
len: 12
j_gene: TRBJ2-7
v_gene: TRBV5-4

CDR3aa: SARALVAGGHEQF
len: 13
j_gene: TRBJ2-1
v_gene: TRBV20-1

CDR3aa: ASSETGKVLETQY
len: 13
j_gene: -
v_gene: TRBV28

CDR3aa: ASSIASGPSSYNEQF
len: 15
j_gene: TRBJ2-1
v_gene: TRBV19

CDR3aa: ASSPHNSPLH
len: 10
j_gene: TRBJ1-6
v_gene: TRBV11-2

CDR3aa: ASSLYREGTGELF
len: 13
j_gene: TRBJ2-2
v_gene: TRBV28

CDR3aa: ASTPRTGRYNEQF
len: 13
j_gene: TRBJ2-1
v_gene: TRBV19

CDR3aa: ASSPLPGTSGSFDTQY
len: 16
j_gene: TRBJ2-3
v_gene: TRBV7-8

CDR3aa: ASSFQRTLNMNTEAF
len: 15
j_gene: TRBJ1-1
v_gene: TRBV12-3/TRBV12-4

CDR3aa: ASTPTVTYNEQF
len: 12
j_gene: TRBJ2-1
v_gene: TRBV27

CDR3aa: ASSTRLAGGGETQY
len: 14
j_gene: TRBJ2-5
v_gene: TRBV27

CDR3aa: ASSSTGTSGSSYNEQF
len: 16
j_gene: TRBJ2-1
v_gene: TRBV9

CDR3aa: AGGKGRWERGPYNEQF
len: 16
j_gene: TRBJ2-1
v_gene: TRBV30

CDR3aa: ASSPGLGSGELF
len: 12
j_gene: TRBJ2-2
v_gene: TRBV5-1